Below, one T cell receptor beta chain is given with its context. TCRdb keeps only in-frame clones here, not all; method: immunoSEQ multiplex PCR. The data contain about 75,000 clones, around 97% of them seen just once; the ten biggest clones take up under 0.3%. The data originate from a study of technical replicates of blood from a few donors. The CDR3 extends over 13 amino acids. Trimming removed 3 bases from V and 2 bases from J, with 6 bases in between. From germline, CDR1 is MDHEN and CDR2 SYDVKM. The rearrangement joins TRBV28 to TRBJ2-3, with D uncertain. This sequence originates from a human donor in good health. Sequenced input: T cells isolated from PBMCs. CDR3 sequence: CASSFLSTDTQYF. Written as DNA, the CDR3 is TGTGCCAGCAGTTTCCTTTCCACAGATACGCAGTATTTT.